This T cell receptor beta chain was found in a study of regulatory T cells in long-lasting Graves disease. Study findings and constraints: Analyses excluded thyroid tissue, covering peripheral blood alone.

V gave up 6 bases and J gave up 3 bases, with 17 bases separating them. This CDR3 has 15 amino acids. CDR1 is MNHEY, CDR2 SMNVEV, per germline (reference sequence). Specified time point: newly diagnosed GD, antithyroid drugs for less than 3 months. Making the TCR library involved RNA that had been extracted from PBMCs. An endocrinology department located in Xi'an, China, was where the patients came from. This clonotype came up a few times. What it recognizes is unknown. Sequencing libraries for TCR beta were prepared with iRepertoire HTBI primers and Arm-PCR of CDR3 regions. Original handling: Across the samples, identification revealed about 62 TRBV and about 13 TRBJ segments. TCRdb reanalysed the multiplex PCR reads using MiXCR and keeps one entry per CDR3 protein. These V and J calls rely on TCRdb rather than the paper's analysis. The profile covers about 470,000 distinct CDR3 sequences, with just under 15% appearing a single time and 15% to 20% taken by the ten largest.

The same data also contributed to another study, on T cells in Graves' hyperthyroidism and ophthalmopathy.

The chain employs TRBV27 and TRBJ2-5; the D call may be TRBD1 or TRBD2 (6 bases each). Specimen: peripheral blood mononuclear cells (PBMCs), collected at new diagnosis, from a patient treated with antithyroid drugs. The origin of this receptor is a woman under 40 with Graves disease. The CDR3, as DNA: TGTGCCAGCAGCTCTGGGGGCGCGGGGAAAGAGACCCAGTACTTC. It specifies CASSSGGAGKETQYF.